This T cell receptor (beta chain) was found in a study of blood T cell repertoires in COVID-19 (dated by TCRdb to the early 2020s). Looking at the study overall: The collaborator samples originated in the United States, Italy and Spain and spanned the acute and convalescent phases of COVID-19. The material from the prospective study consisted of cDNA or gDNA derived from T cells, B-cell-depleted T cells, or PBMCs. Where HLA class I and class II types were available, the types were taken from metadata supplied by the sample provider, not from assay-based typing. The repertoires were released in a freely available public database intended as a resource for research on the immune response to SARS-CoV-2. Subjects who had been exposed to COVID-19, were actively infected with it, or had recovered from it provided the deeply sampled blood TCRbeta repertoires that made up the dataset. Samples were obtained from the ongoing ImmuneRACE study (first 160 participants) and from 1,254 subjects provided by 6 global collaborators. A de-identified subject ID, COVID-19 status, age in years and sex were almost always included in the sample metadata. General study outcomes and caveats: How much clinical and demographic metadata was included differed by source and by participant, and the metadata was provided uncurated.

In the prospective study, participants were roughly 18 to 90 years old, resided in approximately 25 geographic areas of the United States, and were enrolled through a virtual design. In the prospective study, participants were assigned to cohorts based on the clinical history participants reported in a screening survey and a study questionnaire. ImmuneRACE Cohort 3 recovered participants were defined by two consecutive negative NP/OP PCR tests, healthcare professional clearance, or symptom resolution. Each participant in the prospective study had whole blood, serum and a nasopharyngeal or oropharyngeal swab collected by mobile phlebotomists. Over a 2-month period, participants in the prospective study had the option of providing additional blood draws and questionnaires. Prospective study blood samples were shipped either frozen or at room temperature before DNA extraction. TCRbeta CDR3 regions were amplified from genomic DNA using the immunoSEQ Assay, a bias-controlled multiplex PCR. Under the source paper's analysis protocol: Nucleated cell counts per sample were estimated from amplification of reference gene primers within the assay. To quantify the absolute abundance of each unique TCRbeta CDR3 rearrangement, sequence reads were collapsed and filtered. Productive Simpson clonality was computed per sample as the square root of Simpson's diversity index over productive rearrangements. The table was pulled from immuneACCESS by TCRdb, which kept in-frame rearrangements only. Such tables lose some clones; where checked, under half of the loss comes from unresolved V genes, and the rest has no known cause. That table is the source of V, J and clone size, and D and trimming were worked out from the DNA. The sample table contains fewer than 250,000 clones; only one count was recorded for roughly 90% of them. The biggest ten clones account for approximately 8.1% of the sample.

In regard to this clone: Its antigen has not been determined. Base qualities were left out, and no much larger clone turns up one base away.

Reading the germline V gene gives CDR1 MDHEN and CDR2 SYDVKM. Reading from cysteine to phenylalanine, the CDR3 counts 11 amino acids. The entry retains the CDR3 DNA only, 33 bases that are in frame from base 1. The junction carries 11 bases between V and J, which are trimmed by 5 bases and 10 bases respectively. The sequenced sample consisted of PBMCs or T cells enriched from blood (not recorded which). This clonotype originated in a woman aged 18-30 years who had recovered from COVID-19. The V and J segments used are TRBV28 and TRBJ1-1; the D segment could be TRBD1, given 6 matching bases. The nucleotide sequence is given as TGTGCCAGCAGTCAGACAGGAGGAGCTTTCTTT. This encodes CASSQTGGAFF. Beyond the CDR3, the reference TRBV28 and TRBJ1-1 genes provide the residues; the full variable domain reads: DVKVTQSSRYLVKRTGEKVFLECVQDMDHENMFWYRQDPGLGLRLIYFSYDVKMKEKGDIPEGYSVSREKKERFSLILESASTNQTSMYLCASSQTGGAFFGQGTRLTVV.